What follows are 20 T cell receptor beta chains derived from one specimen sequenced in a study of T cell changes during pregnancy in multiple sclerosis. Sequencing used immunoSEQ multiplex PCR; TCRdb keeps in-frame clones, though not all of them. The table lists around 77,000 clones, 91% of them singletons. Specimen: peripheral blood, collected in the third trimester of pregnancy. The receptors were sampled from a female donor in good health, enrolled as a control in a pregnancy study.

The chain carries TRBV18 and TRBJ1-2; 9 bases agree with TRBD1. CDR3 length: 16 amino acids. V gave up 5 bases and J gave up 1 base; unmatched junction bases: 8. CDR1 and CDR2 (germline): KGHSH, LQKENI. The DNA for the CDR3 is TGTGCCAGCTCAGTCGGGACAGGGCGCCATAACTATGGCTACACCTTC. Its translation: CASSVGTGRHNYGYTF.

The chain joins TRBV7-8 to TRBJ2-5, with TRBD1 matching over 7 bases. There are 13 residues in the CDR3. The germline V gene has CDR1 SGHVS and CDR2 FQNEAQ. The J segment lost 7 bases and the V segment lost 5 bases, leaving 7 bases of the junction unmatched. The CDR3 region has the DNA TGTGCCAGCAGCAAAGAGAGACAGGGGACCCAGTACTTC. It yields the protein CASSKERQGTQYF.

The genes are TRBV4-1 and TRBJ1-5; D unclear. Trimming cost V 0 bases and J 1 base, with 7 bases left between them. CDR3 length: 15 residues. Germline V gives CDR1 MGHRA, CDR2 YSYEKL. The CDR3 is CASSQEAESNQPQHF. CDR3 DNA sequence: TGCGCCAGCAGCCAAGAGGCGGAAAGCAATCAGCCCCAGCATTTT.

This chain joins TRBV2 and TRBJ2-1; weak D call: TRBD1 (6 bases). Trimming removed 6 bases from V and 15 bases from J, with 15 bases in between. The CDR3 covers 11 residues. The germline gives CDR1 SNHLY, CDR2 FYNNEI. This CDR3 is CASSRGDRGFF. CDR3 bases: TGTGCCAGCAGCAGGGGTGACCGCGGGTTCTTC.

The CDR3 here is CASSLFGTGGFEKLFF. The CDR3 coding sequence is TGTGCCAGCAGTTTATTTGGGACAGGGGGCTTCGAAAAACTGTTTTTT. The chain uses TRBV27 and TRBJ1-4, with 12 bases identical to TRBD1. Germline values: CDR1 MNHEY, CDR2 SMNVEV (reference sequence). The CDR3 is 16 residues long. Unmatched junction bases numbered 5, after V lost 1 base and J lost 8 bases.

The V call is TRBV19, the J call TRBJ2-7; D may be TRBD1 (6 bases). CDR3 length: 11 amino acids. Germline V CDR1 and CDR2: LNHDA, SQIVND (reference sequence). V was clipped by 5 bases and J by 6 bases, with 8 bases between them. CDR3 in amino acids: CASSARGEQYF. DNA of the CDR3: TGTGCCAGTAGTGCCAGGGGCGAGCAGTACTTC.

This chain links TRBV28 with TRBJ1-4; TRBD1 agrees at 8 bases. The CDR3 consists of 15 residues. The trim removed 8 bases at V and 4 bases at J, leaving 9 bases unmatched. CDR1 and CDR2 from the germline V gene are MDHEN and SYDVKM. CDR3 sequence: CASSLGDRRNEKLFF. The CDR3 DNA sequence: TGTGCCAGCTCCCTGGGGGACAGGCGTAATGAAAAACTGTTTTTT.

The gene calls are TRBV6-5 and TRBJ1-2; maybe TRBD1 (6 bases). The CDR3 extends over 13 amino acids. Trimming shortened V by 6 bases and J by 4 bases, and 12 bases separated the two germline ends. The germline V gene encodes CDR1 MNHEY and CDR2 SVGAGI. The CDR3 nucleotides read TGTGCCAGCAGGCCACGGGACATCTATGGCTACACCTTC. This gives the protein CASRPRDIYGYTF.

The chain combines TRBV10-3 with TRBJ1-6, with 9 bases matching TRBD1. V lost 6 bases and J lost 5; bases outside the gene matches: 5. The germline gives CDR1 ENHRY, CDR2 SYGVKD. The CDR3 spans 15 residues. CDR3 sequence: CAIRGGQGNNSPLHF. DNA for the CDR3: TGTGCCATCAGGGGGGGACAGGGAAATAATTCACCCCTCCACTTT.

The chain recombines TRBV7-9 with TRBJ2-5, with 8 nucleotides matching TRBD2. V shed 4 bases and J 4 bases; nucleotides not matched to a gene: 17. The CDR3 is 18 amino acids. Germline assignment: CDR1 SEHNR and CDR2 FQNEAQ (reference sequence). Here the CDR3 reads CASSSQPRASGWLETQYF. The DNA for the CDR3 is TGTGCCAGCAGCTCCCAACCTAGGGCTAGCGGGTGGCTAGAGACCCAGTACTTC.

This sequence joins TRBV15 and TRBJ1-4, with D unclear. Germline V gene data show CDR1 as LNHNV and CDR2 as YYDKDF (reference sequence). V lost 0 bases, J lost 8 bases, and 13 bases lay in between. This CDR3 is 15 amino acids long. As DNA, the CDR3 is TGTGCCACCAGCAGAGACCAATTTGGAGGCGAAAAACTGTTTTTT. This sequence encodes CATSRDQFGGEKLFF.

The chain joins TRBV6-5 to TRBJ2-7, with TRBD2 matching 7 bases. The junction had 5 bases not matched to a gene; V was cut back by 0 bases and J by 6 bases. The CDR3 totals 14 residues. The germline gives CDR1 MNHEY, CDR2 SVGAGI. As DNA, the CDR3 is TGTGCCAGCAGTTACTCCAGTGGCGGGGGCGAGCAGTACTTC. Its translation is CASSYSSGGGEQYF.

V usage is TRBV18 and J usage is TRBJ1-5; tentative D call: TRBD1 (6 bases). The CDR3 contains 17 residues. The germline V gene has CDR1 KGHSH and CDR2 LQKENI. V lost 2 bases and J lost 2, with 16 bases in between. CDR3 residues: CASSPGSRGSGNQPQHF. The DNA of the CDR3 is TGTGCCAGCTCACCAGGGTCCAGGGGTAGTGGCAATCAGCCCCAGCATTTT.

The chain carries TRBV5-1 and TRBJ1-2; 9 nucleotides align to TRBD1. The CDR3 length is 16 residues. With V trimmed by 5 bases and J by 2 bases, 10 bases remained unmatched. The germline V gene encodes CDR1 SGHRS and CDR2 YFSETQ. CDR3 sequence: CASSYAGTGTNYGYTF. CDR3 sequence (DNA): TGCGCCAGCAGTTACGCCGGGACAGGGACCAACTATGGCTACACCTTC.

The CDR3 nucleotides are TGTGCCAGCTCACCGGCCCCTTATAAGTACGCTGAAGCTTTCTTT. Translation: CASSPAPYKYAEAFF. V is TRBV18 and J is TRBJ1-1; no definite D call. Trimming removed 3 bases at V and 6 bases at J, with 17 bases between. This CDR3 is 15 amino acids long. Germline V gene lookup returns CDR1 KGHSH and CDR2 LQKENI.

The chain links TRBV6-1 to TRBJ1-1; D might be TRBD1 (5 bases). V was shortened by 4 bases and J by 11 bases, with 17 bases between the two germline ends. There are 13 residues in the CDR3. CDR1 and CDR2 from the germline V gene are MNHNS and SASEGT. The CDR3 DNA sequence: TGTGCCAGCAGTGCCCGGGACGCGGGATGGGCTTTCTTT. Protein product: CASSARDAGWAFF.

This clone was picked up a small number of times. The V gene is TRBV28, the J gene TRBJ1-1; 9 bases agree with TRBD1. The V and J ends lost 6 bases and 1 base, in that order; junction bases with no gene match: 9. Looked up from germline, CDR1 is MDHEN and CDR2 is SYDVKM. This CDR3 is 16 amino acids long. The CDR3 sequence is CASRTGGRGANTEAFF. The CDR3 DNA reads TGTGCCAGCAGGACAGGGGGTCGTGGGGCGAACACTGAAGCTTTCTTT. Full variable domain (missing parts from reference TRBV28 and TRBJ1-1): DVKVTQSSRYLVKRTGEKVFLECVQDMDHENMFWYRQDPGLGLRLIYFSYDVKMKEKGDIPEGYSVSREKKERFSLILESASTNQTSMYLCASRTGGRGANTEAFFGQGTRLTVV.

The chain combines TRBV7-9 with TRBJ2-3, with 9 positions matching TRBD2. The CDR3 has 15 amino acids. The germline V gene encodes CDR1 SEHNR and CDR2 FQNEAQ (reference sequence). Trimming removed 6 bases from V and 5 bases from J; junction bases left unmatched: 9. CDR3 protein: CASSILAGPKDTQYF. In DNA, the CDR3 is TGTGCCAGCAGTATTCTAGCGGGGCCGAAAGATACGCAGTATTTT.

The chain combines TRBV25-1 with TRBJ2-7; 9 bases fit TRBD1. This CDR3 has 15 residues. Trimming at V came to 2 bases and at J to 6 bases, leaving 8 bases not matched to a gene. The germline V gene encodes CDR1 MGHDK and CDR2 SYGVNS. CDR3 residues: CASSEPGTGSGEQYF. As DNA, the CDR3 is TGTGCCAGCAGTGAACCCGGGACAGGGAGCGGCGAGCAGTACTTC.

The chain couples TRBV5-1 to TRBJ2-3; 10 positions agree with TRBD2. The CDR3 is 15 amino acids. V lost 0 bases and J lost 6; bases outside the gene matches: 4. In germline, CDR1 is SGHRS, CDR2 YFSETQ. The CDR3 reads CASSLDSGRSDTQYF. CDR3 DNA: TGCGCCAGCAGCTTGGATAGCGGGAGGTCGGATACGCAGTATTTT.